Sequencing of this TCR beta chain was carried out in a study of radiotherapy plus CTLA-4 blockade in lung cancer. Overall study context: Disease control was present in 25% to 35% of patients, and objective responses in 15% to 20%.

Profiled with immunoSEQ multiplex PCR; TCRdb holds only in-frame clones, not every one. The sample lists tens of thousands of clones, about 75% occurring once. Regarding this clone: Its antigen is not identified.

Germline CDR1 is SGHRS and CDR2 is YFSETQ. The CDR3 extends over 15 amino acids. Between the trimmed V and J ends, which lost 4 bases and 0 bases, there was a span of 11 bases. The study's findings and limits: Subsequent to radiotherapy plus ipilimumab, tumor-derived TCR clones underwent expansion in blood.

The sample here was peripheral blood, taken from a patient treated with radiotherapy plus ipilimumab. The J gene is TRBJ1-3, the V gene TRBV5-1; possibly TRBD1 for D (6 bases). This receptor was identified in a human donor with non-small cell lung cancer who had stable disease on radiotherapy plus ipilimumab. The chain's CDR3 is CASSPRGPSGNTIYF. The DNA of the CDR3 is TGCGCCAGCAGCCCGCGGGGGCCCTCTGGAAACACCATATATTTT.